This TCR beta chain was recovered during a study of OX40 agonist ivuxolimab in advanced cancers. The V gene's germline CDR1 is MNHEY and CDR2 SVGAGI. The V segment lost 10 bases and the J segment 4 bases; nucleotides outside the gene matches: 6. This CDR3 comprises 12 residues. Clones were sequenced by immunoSEQ multiplex PCR, and TCRdb holds only the in-frame ones, with some missing. The data contain more than 65,000 clones, about 88% of them singletons. The chain recombines TRBV6-5 with TRBJ2-5, with 7 bases identical to TRBD1. The sequencing used CD4+ or CD8+ T cells sorted from blood, collected in a trial of the OX40 agonist ivuxolimab. The source of this sequence is an adult with an advanced solid tumor such as melanoma, head and neck, liver or kidney cancer. The CDR3 region has the DNA TGTGCCACCATAGACAGGGCAGAGACCCAGTACTTC. Translated: CATIDRAETQYF.